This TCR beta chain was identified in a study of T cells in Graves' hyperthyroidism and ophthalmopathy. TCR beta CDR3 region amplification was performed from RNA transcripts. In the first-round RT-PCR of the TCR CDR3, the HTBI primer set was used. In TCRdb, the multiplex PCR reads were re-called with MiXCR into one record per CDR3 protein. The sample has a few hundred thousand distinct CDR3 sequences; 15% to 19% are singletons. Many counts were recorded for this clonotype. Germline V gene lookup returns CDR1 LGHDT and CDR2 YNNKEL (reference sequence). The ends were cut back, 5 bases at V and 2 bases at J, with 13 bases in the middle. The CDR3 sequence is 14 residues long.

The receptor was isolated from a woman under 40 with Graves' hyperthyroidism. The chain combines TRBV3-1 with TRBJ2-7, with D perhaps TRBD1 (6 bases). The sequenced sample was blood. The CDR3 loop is CASSASGQTYEQYF. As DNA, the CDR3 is TGTGCCAGCAGCGCATCGGGACAAACCTACGAGCAGTACTTC.